This T cell receptor beta chain was captured by sequencing in a study of T cells after yellow fever vaccination. The CDR3 is 13 amino acids. Deletions cut 7 bases from V and 2 bases from J, with 6 bases between. Germline CDR1 is ENHRY and CDR2 is SYGVKD. TCRdb fed the 5' RACE reads into MiXCR, producing one record per CDR3 protein. The table shows some 320,000 distinct CDR3 sequences, with 4.1% occurring only once. The TCR was taken from a man aged 18-30 years who received the YFV17D yellow fever vaccine. The material was PBMCs, obtained 5 days after the yellow fever booster vaccination. This chain uses TRBV10-3 with TRBJ2-6; D gene uncertain. The CDR3 coding sequence is TGTGCCATCACCCGACCTGGGGCCAACGTCCTGACTTTC. Protein sequence: CAITRPGANVLTF.